This TCR beta chain was retrieved from a study of blood T cell repertoires in COVID-19. Across the study: The origin of the acute and convalescent COVID-19 samples was the United States, Italy and Spain. The analysed material was cDNA or gDNA that came from T cells, B-cell-depleted T cells, or PBMCs.

In the original processing: The authors estimated nucleated cell counts from reference gene primer amplification. Here immunoSEQ multiplex PCR was the method, and the copy in TCRdb shows in-frame clones only, minus some. V and J calls plus clone size are reproduced from that table; the DNA served to infer D and trimming. The table has under 250,000 clones, about 85% seen once. Germline V gene data show CDR1 as SGHRS and CDR2 as YFSETQ. Trimming at V came to 4 bases and at J to 15 bases, leaving 11 bases not matched to a gene. CDR3 length equals 15 residues. The source of this sequence is a woman older than 75 with acute or convalescent COVID-19. The chain has TRBV5-1 and TRBJ2-1; 15 positions agree with TRBD2. The specimen was peripheral blood. Here the CDR3 reads CASSTERTSGREGFF. CDR3 sequence (DNA): TGCGCCAGCAGCACCGAACGGACTAGCGGGAGGGAGGGGTTCTTC.